The text below deals with one T cell receptor beta chain. No antigen is known for it. The data belong to a study of T cells in Graves' hyperthyroidism and ophthalmopathy. Whole-study findings and limits: Appearing also in blood were most of the thyroid clonotypes expanded above 0.001. Ophthalmopathy onset followed model prediction by a median roughly 6.5 months.

Graves' hyperthyroidism is called stable when ophthalmopathy does not progress within 18 months. Amplification targeted TCR beta CDR3 regions from RNA transcripts. An initial round of RT-PCR targeting the TCR CDR3 relied on the HTBI primer set. TCRdb fed the multiplex PCR reads into MiXCR, producing one record per CDR3 protein. Among hundreds of thousands of distinct CDR3 sequences, roughly 17% were seen once, and the ten largest hold about 18%. Trimming took off 7 bases at V and 3 bases at J, with 16 bases between the two ends. Per germline, CDR1 MNHNS and CDR2 SASEGT. This CDR3 is 14 amino acids long.

The rearrangement links TRBV6-1 to TRBJ2-7, with TRBD2 as a possible D gene (6 bases). This receptor was identified in a woman younger than 30 with Graves' hyperthyroidism. Sequencing used blood. In DNA, the CDR3 is TGTGCCAGCAAGTCGCGGGGACGTAGCTACGAGCAGTACTTC. It translates to CASKSRGRSYEQYF.